In this sample, the clone carrying this TCR beta chain turned up once. Seattle patient enrollment occurred during active infection, with longitudinal follow-up thereafter. In the authors' workflow: Reference gene primer amplification yielded estimated nucleated cell counts. The method was immunoSEQ multiplex PCR; TCRdb's version includes in-frame clones alone and lacks a portion of them. V and J calls and clone size are those listed in that table; D and trimming were worked out from the DNA. The sample lists some 140,000 clones, roughly four fifths occurring once. The sample belongs to a study of blood T cell repertoires in COVID-19. About the research overall: Both acute and convalescent COVID-19 samples were obtained from the United States, Italy and Spain. Sample material is recorded as cDNA or gDNA derived from T cells, B-cell-depleted T cells, or PBMCs.

This receptor was taken from an older woman with COVID-19, enrolled during active disease. Sample: peripheral blood.

The CDR3 sequence is CASSRGGANTEAFF. The CDR3 DNA reads as TGTGCCAGCAGCCGGGGAGGGGCGAACACTGAAGCTTTCTTT. The J gene is TRBJ1-1, the V gene TRBV5-4; perhaps TRBD1 as D (5 bases). The V end was cut by 4 bases, the J end by 1 base, with 11 bases between. CDR1 SGHNT and CDR2 YYREEE come from the germline V gene (reference sequence). This CDR3 contains 14 residues.